This T cell receptor (beta chain) comes out of a study of T cells in Graves' hyperthyroidism and ophthalmopathy. Study-wide background: The authors collected peripheral blood at initial diagnosis, before any treatment.

There were TCR beta CDR3 regions amplified from RNA transcripts. With the HTBI primer set, the TCR CDR3 went through a first round of RT-PCR. TCRdb passed the multiplex PCR reads through MiXCR, listing each CDR3 protein once. The sample consists of approximately 640,000 distinct CDR3 sequences, 17% of them appearing once. Whole-study results and caveats: A 13 V-J model separated ophthalmopathy from stable hyperthyroidism. In blood, most of the thyroid clonotypes expanded above 0.001 were also present.

Germline lookup yields CDR1 WNHNN and CDR2 SYGVQD (reference sequence). CDR3 length: 13 residues. The V gene lost 7 bases and the J gene lost 6 bases, with 12 bases spanning the gap. This clonotype was detected ten times or more. Its antigen is undetermined. V and J are TRBV10-1 and TRBJ2-2; D call uncertain. The clonotype comes from a man aged 45 to 65 with Graves' hyperthyroidism. Input material: blood. The CDR3 bases are TGCGCCAGCAATAATAGGGTTCCCGGGGAGCTGTTTTTT. It is translated as CASNNRVPGELFF.